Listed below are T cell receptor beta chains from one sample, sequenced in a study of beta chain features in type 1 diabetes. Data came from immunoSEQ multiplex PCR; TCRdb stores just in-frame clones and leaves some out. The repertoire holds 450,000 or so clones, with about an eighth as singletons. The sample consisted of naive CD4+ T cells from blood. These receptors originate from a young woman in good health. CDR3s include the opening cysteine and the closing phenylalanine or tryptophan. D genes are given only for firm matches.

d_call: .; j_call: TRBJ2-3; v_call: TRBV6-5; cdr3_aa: CASTTGGDTQYF
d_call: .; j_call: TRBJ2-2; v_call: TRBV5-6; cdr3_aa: CASSLILPTGTGELFF
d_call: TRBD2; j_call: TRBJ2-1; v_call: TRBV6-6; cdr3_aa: CASRGGLVYNEQFF
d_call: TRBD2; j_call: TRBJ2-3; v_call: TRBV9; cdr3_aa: CASSGWRERADTQYF
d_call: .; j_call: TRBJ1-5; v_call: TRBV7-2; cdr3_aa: CASSLLREANQPQHF
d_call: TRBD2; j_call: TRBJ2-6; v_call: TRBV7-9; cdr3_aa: CASSLRGGVTGANVLTF
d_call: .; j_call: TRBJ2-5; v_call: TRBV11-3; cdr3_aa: CASSHRHGETQYF
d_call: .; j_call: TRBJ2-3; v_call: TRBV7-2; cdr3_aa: CASSLEPASTDTQYF
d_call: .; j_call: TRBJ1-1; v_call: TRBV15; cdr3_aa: CATSRGDTNTEAFF
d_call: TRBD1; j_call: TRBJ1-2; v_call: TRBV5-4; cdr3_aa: CASSTGTGGLYGYTF
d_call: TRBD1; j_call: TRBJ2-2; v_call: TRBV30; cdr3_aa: CAWRLQDRDTGELFF
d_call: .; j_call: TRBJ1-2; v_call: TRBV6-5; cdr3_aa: CASTRGYGYTF
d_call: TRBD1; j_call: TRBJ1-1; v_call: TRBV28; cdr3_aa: CASSRQGGTEAFF
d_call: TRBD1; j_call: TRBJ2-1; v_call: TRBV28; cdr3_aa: CASSGAGTGSGEQFF
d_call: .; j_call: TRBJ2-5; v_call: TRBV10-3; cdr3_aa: CAISGGPQPQETQYF
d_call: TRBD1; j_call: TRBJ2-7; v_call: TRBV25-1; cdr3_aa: CASSEFPLRGSSYEQYF
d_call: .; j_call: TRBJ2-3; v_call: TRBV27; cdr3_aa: CASSLFGAGGPDTQYF
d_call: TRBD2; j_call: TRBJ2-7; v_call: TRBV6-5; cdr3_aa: CASSRAGVIYEQYF
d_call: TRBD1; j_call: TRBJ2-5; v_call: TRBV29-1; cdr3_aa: CSVPWGTGRQETQYF
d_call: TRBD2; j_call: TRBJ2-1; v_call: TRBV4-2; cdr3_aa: CASSQWSGGPGHNEQFF
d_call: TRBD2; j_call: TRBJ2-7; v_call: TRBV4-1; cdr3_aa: CASSRVISGVVSYEQYF
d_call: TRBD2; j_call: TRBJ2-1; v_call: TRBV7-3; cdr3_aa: CASSIASGRAGEQFF
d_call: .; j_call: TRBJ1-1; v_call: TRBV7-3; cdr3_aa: CASSLTTGLSEAFF